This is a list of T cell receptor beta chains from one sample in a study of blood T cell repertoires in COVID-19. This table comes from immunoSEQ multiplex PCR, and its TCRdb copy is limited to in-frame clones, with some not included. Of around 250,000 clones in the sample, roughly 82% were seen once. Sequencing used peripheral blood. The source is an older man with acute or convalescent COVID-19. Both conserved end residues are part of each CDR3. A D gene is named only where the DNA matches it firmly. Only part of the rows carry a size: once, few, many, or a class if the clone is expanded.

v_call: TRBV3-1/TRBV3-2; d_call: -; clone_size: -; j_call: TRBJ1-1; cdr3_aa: CASSQGRIMNTEAFF; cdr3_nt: TGTGCCAGCAGCCAAGGTAGAATCATGAACACTGAAGCTTTCTTT
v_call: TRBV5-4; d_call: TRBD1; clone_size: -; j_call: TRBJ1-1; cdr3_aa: CASSLGQGANTEAFF; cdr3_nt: TGTGCCAGCAGCTTGGGCCAGGGGGCCAACACTGAAGCTTTCTTT
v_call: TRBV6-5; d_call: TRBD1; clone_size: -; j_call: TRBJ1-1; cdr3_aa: CASRPSTGVNTEAFF; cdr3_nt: TGTGCCAGCAGACCGTCGACAGGGGTGAACACTGAAGCTTTCTTT
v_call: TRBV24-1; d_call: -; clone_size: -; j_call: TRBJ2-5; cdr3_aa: CATSDPRQRETQYF; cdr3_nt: TGTGCCACCAGTGATCCCCGACAGAGGGAGACCCAGTACTTC
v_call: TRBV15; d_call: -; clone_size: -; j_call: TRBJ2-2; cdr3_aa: CATSREQEYGELFF; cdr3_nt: TGTGCCACCAGCAGAGAGCAAGAGTACGGGGAGCTGTTTTTT
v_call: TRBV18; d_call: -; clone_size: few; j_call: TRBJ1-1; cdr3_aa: CASSAGFTEAFF; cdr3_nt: TGTGCCAGCTCTGCAGGGTTTACTGAAGCTTTCTTT
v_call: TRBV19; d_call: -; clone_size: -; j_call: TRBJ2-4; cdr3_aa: CASSIPGRGSKNIQYF; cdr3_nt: TGTGCCAGTAGTATACCAGGGAGGGGGTCCAAAAACATTCAGTACTTC
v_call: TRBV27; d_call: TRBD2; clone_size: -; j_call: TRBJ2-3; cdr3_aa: CASRTSGVLDTQYF; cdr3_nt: TGTGCCAGCAGGACTAGCGGGGTCTTAGATACGCAGTATTTT
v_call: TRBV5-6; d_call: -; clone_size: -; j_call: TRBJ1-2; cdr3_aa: CASSLVSGRAYGYTF; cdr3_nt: TGTGCCAGCAGCTTGGTGTCAGGGAGGGCCTATGGCTACACCTTC
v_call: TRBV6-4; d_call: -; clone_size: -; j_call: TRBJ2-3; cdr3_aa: CASSDRQGTDTQYF; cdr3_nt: TGTGCCAGCAGTGACCGGCAGGGCACAGATACGCAGTATTTT